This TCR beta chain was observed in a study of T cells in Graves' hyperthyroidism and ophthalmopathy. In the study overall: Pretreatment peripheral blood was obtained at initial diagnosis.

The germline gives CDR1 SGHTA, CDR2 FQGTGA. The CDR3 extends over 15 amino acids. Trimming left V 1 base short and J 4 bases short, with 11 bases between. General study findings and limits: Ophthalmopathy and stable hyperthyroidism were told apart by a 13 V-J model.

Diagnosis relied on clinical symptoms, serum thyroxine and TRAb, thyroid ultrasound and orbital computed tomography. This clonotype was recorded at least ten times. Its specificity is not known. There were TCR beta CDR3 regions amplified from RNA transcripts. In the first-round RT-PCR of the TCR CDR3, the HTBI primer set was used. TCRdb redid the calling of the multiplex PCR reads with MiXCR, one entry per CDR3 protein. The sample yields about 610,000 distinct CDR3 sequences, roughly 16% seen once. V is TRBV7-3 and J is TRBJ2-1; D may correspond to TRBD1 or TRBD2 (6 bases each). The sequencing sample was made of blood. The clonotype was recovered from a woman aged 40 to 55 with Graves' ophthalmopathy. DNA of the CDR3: TGTGCCAGCAGCTTAAGCGGGACAAGATACAATGAGCAGTTCTTC. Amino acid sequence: CASSLSGTRYNEQFF.